This T cell receptor beta chain was profiled in a study of T cells in Graves' hyperthyroidism and ophthalmopathy. General study points: Blood shared most expanded thyroid clonotypes above 0.001.

This clonotype was detected ten times or more. The antigen remains undetermined. Criteria for exclusion of patients were uncontrolled infection, other autoimmune disease, pregnancy or lactation. Amplified regions were TCR beta CDR3 sequences from RNA transcripts. With the HTBI primer set, the TCR CDR3 went through a first round of RT-PCR. TCRdb re-analysed the multiplex PCR reads in MiXCR, keeping a single row per CDR3 protein. The data show 400,000 to 600,000 distinct CDR3 sequences, less than 25% seen once. This CDR3 spans 14 amino acids. Germline CDR1 and CDR2: SNHLY and FYNNEI. Trimming left V 6 bases short and J 6 bases short, with 17 bases between.

This TCR came from a man between 18 and 35 years old with Graves' hyperthyroidism. Sequenced: blood. The rearrangement joins TRBV2 to TRBJ1-2; tentatively, D is TRBD1 (5 bases). This CDR3 is CASSSPTGRDGYTF. DNA of the CDR3: TGTGCCAGCAGCAGTCCTACAGGAAGAGATGGCTACACCTTC.